Below are 2 T cell receptor beta chains sequenced from a single sample in a study of blood T cell repertoires in COVID-19. TCRdb's copy holds only in-frame clones and misses some; the assay was immunoSEQ multiplex PCR. In the table there are 150,000 to 200,000 clones, more than 75% of which are singletons. Sequences were obtained from peripheral blood. The origin of the receptors is a man aged 35 to 55 with active or convalescent COVID-19.

The chain joins TRBV27 to TRBJ2-4; 8 nucleotides agree with TRBD1. CDR1 is MNHEY, CDR2 SMNVEV, per germline (reference sequence). The V and J ends lost 4 bases and 7 bases, in that order; junction bases with no gene match: 6. The CDR3 is 14 amino acids. The CDR3 nucleotides read TGTGCCAGCAGTTCGACAGGGGCCTTGAACATTCAGTACTTC. This translates into CASSSTGALNIQYF.

The chain employs TRBV19 and TRBJ1-6, with 9 bases fitting TRBD1. The V segment lost 3 bases and the J segment 8 bases; nucleotides outside the gene matches: 14. CDR1 is LNHDA, CDR2 SQIVND, per germline (reference sequence). The length of the CDR3 is 18 residues. CDR3 bases: TGTGCCAGTAGTATCCAAAGACTCTCGGGACAGGGATATTCACCCCTCCACTTT. Encoded protein: CASSIQRLSGQGYSPLHF.